The 2 T cell receptor beta chains listed next were all sequenced from one sample in a study of cytomegalovirus exposure and HLA in healthy donors. Method: immunoSEQ multiplex PCR; TCRdb's copy keeps in-frame clones and lacks some. This sample has around 200,000 clones; about 86% occur once, and the top ten carry around 3%. The sequencing sample was made of PBMCs. These receptors came from a woman between 18 and 29 years old in good health and CMV-seronegative.

This sequence joins TRBV2 and TRBJ2-3, with 11 positions matching TRBD2. The CDR3 loop spans 17 amino acids. Germline V gene lookup returns CDR1 SNHLY and CDR2 FYNNEI. Unmatched junction bases numbered 10, after V lost 6 bases and J lost 2 bases. The CDR3 DNA reads TGTGCCAGCAGCGATTCCGGGACTAGCGGTACCACAGATACGCAGTATTTT. It translates to CASSDSGTSGTTDTQYF.

The chain joins TRBV7-8 to TRBJ2-1, with TRBD2 as a possible D gene (6 bases). Germline-derived CDR1 and CDR2 are SGHVS and FQNEAQ. V was clipped by 1 base and J by 0 bases, with 10 bases between them. The CDR3 is made up of 16 amino acids. CDR3 sequence: CASSLVLASSYNEQFF. For the CDR3, the DNA is TGTGCCAGCAGCTTAGTCCTAGCGAGCTCCTACAATGAGCAGTTCTTC.